These T cell receptor beta chains were read from a single sample in a study of T cells in Graves' hyperthyroidism and ophthalmopathy. Each CDR3 protein is one row after TCRdb ran MiXCR on the multiplex PCR reads. The table has 350,000 to 400,000 distinct CDR3 sequences, about 18% seen once; the top ten hold 3.7%. The material sequenced was blood. These receptors were obtained from a woman aged 18-35 years with Graves' hyperthyroidism. Both conserved end residues are part of each CDR3. D genes are given only for firm matches. Size tells how often a clone was seen (once, few, many) or the class of an expanded clone, and some rows leave it out.

j_call cdr3_length d_call clone_size v_call cdr3_nt cdr3_aa
TRBJ2-7 14 NA NA TRBV6-1 TGTGCCAGCAGTGAAAGTCCGGCCACGGACGAGCAGTACTTC CASSESPATDEQYF
TRBJ1-1 14 TRBD1 many TRBV6-5 TGTGCCAGCAGCGGGGGACAGGGAAGGAGGGGGGCTTTCTTT CASSGGQGRRGAFF
TRBJ1-1 15 NA few TRBV5-1 TGCGCCAGCAGCTTAAAGGAGGGTCAGAACACTGAAGCTTTCTTT CASSLKEGQNTEAFF
TRBJ2-7 14 TRBD2 NA TRBV7-2 TGTGCCAGCAGCTTATTAGCTAGCGGCTACGAGCAGTACTTC CASSLLASGYEQYF
TRBJ1-2 16 NA NA TRBV24-1 TGTGCCACCAGTCCCAAGCCGGGACACGATAACTATGGCTACACCTTC CATSPKPGHDNYGYTF
TRBJ1-1 14 TRBD1 many TRBV20-1 TGCAGTGCTAGAGGGGCAGGGGGGAACACTGAAGCTTTCTTT CSARGAGGNTEAFF
TRBJ2-2 15 TRBD1 many TRBV7-3 TGTGCCAGCAGCCAGGGACAGGCGAACACCGGGGAGCTGTTTTTT CASSQGQANTGELFF
TRBJ1-3 16 TRBD1 many TRBV13 TGTGCCAGCAGCCCGCAAGGGACAGGGCTAGGAAACACCATATATTTT CASSPQGTGLGNTIYF
TRBJ1-5 17 TRBD1 many TRBV25-1 TGTGCCAGCAGTGGGTTTGGGACAGGGGCTAGCAATCAGCCCCAGCATTTT CASSGFGTGASNQPQHF
TRBJ1-3 11 NA many TRBV29-1 TGCAGCGCGGACTCTGGAAACACCATATATTTT CSADSGNTIYF
TRBJ2-4 15 NA many TRBV6-1 TGTGCCAGCAGTGCCGGGACCGCAGCCAAAAACATTCAGTACTTC CASSAGTAAKNIQYF
TRBJ2-7 12 NA many TRBV20-1 TGCAGTGCCGCAGGGGGGGTCTACGAGCAGTACTTC CSAAGGVYEQYF
TRBJ1-2 17 NA many TRBV11-2 TGTGCCAGCAGCGAACATCCCGGACTCTACATTTTGTCCGGCTACACCTTC CASSEHPGLYILSGYTF
TRBJ2-7 14 TRBD1 NA TRBV7-2 TGTGCCAGCAGCTCAGGGGGCATATCCTACGAGCAGTACTTC CASSSGGISYEQYF
TRBJ2-7 14 NA NA TRBV15 TGTGCCACCAGCTGGGCAGGAACCACCTACGAGCAGTACTTC CATSWAGTTYEQYF
TRBJ1-5 13 TRBD1 many TRBV20-1 TGCAGTGCTATACCGACAGGGAATCAGCCCCAGCATTTT CSAIPTGNQPQHF
TRBJ2-5 14 NA few TRBV19 TGTGCCAGTAGTATAGTTGGGGGCCCAGAGACCCAGTACTTC CASSIVGGPETQYF
TRBJ1-5 16 NA few TRBV7-8 TGTGCCAGCAGCTCGGGGAGGGGGGGTAGAAATCAGCCCCAGCATTTT CASSSGRGGRNQPQHF
TRBJ2-7 17 NA many TRBV6-2/TRBV6-3 TGTGCCAGCAGTTACTCGCTCTTAGGGGCTAGCTCCTACGAGCAGTACTTC CASSYSLLGASSYEQYF
TRBJ1-2 15 TRBD1 many TRBV24-1 TGTGCCACCAGTGATCCGACAGGGGTTAACTATGGCTACACCTTC CATSDPTGVNYGYTF
TRBJ1-2 15 NA many TRBV27 TGTGCCAGCAGTTCCCACAGGGTAGCTAACTATGGCTACACCTTC CASSSHRVANYGYTF
TRBJ1-3 15 TRBD1 few TRBV11-2 TGTGCCAGCAACCCCACAGGGGTCTCTGGAAACACCATATATTTT CASNPTGVSGNTIYF
TRBJ1-5 16 NA many TRBV19 TGTGCCAGTAGTATTGGGGGGAGTCTGGGCAATCAGCCCCAGCATTTT CASSIGGSLGNQPQHF
TRBJ2-5 12 NA many TRBV5-1 TGCGCCAGCAGTGGACGACAAGAGACCCAGTACTTC CASSGRQETQYF
TRBJ1-3 13 NA few TRBV30 TGTGCCTGGGAGGCGGCAGGGGGAAACACCATATATTTT CAWEAAGGNTIYF
TRBJ1-5 16 NA few TRBV11-1 TGTGCCAGCAGCAAGTTCCGGGACAATAGCAATCAGCCCCAGCATTTT CASSKFRDNSNQPQHF